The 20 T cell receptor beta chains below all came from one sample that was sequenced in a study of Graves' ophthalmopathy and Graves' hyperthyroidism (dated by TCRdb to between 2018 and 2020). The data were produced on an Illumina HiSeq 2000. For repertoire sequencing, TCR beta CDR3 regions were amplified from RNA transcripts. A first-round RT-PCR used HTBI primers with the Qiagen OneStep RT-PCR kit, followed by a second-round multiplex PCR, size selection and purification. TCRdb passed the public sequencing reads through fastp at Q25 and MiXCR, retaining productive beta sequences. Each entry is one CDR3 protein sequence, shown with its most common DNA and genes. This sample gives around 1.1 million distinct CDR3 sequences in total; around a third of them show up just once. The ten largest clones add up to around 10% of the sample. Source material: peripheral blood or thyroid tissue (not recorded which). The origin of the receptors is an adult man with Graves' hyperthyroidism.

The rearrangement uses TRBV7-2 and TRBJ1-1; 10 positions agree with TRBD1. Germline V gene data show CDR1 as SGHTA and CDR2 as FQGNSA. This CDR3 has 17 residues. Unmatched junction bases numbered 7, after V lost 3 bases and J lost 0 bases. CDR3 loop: CASSFPGQGNMNTEAFF. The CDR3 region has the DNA TGTGCCAGCAGCTTTCCGGGACAGGGGAATATGAACACTGAAGCTTTCTTT.

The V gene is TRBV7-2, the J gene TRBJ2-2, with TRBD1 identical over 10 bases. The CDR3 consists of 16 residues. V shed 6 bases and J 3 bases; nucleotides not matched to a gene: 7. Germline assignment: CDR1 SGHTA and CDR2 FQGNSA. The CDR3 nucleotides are TGTGCCAGCAGGGAACTCGACAGGGGGCACACCGGGGAGCTGTTTTTT. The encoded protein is CASRELDRGHTGELFF.

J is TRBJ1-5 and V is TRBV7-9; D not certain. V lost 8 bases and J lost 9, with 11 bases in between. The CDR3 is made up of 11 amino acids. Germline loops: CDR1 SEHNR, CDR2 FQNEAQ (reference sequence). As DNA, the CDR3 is TGTGCCAGCGGATCGGGATGGCCCCAGCATTTT. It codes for CASGSGWPQHF.

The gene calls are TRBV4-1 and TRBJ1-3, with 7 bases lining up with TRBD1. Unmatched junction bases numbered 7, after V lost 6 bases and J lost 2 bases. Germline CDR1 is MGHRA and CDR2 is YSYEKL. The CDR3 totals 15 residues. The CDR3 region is CASSSQGVAGNTIYF. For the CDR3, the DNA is TGCGCCAGCAGTTCCCAGGGGGTTGCTGGAAACACCATATATTTT.

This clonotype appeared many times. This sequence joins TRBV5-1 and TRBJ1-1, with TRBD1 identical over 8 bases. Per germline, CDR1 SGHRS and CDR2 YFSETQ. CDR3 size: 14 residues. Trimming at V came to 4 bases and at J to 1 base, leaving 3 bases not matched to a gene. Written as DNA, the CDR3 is TGCGCCAGCAGCATCGGGACAGGGAACACTGAAGCTTTCTTT. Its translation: CASSIGTGNTEAFF.

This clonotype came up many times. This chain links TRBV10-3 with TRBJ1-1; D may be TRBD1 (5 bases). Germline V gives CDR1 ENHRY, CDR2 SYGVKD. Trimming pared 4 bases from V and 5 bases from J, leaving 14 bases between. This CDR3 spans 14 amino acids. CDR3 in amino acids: CAISGGVGRTEAFF. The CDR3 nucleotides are TGTGCCATCAGTGGGGGGGTTGGGAGGACTGAAGCTTTCTTT.

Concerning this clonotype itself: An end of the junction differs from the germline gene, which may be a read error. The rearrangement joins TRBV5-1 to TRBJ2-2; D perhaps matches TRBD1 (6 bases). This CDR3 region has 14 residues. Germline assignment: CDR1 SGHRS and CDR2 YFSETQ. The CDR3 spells CANSKGQNTGELFF. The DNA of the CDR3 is TGCGCCAACAGCAAGGGACAGAACACCGGGGAGCTGTTTTTT.

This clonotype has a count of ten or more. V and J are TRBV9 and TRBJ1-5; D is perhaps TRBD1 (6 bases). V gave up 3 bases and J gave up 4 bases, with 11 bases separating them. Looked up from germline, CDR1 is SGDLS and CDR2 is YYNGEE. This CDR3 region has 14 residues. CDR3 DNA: TGTGCCAGCAGCGGAGGGGGAAATAATCAGCCCCAGCATTTT. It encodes CASSGGGNNQPQHF.

CDR3 amino acids: CAIRGEGDYGYTF. CDR3 DNA: TGTGCCATCAGGGGAGAAGGCGACTATGGCTACACCTTC. The chain carries TRBV10-3 and TRBJ1-2; D is unresolved. The ends were cut back, 6 bases at V and 3 bases at J, with 11 bases in the middle. The CDR3 runs to 13 residues. CDR1 is ENHRY and CDR2 is SYGVKD in the germline V gene.

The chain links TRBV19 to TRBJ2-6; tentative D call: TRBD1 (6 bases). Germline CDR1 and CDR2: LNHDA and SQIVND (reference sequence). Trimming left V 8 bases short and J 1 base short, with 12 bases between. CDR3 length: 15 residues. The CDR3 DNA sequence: TGTGCCAGTCGGCCGGGACAATCTGGGGCCAACGTCCTGACTTTC. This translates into CASRPGQSGANVLTF.

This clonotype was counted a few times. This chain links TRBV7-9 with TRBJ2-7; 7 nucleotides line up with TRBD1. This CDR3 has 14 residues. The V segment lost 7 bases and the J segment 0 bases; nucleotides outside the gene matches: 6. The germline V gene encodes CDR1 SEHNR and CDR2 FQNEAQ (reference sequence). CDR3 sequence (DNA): TGTGCCAGCACTCTTCAGGGGGTCTCCTACGAGCAGTACTTC. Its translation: CASTLQGVSYEQYF.

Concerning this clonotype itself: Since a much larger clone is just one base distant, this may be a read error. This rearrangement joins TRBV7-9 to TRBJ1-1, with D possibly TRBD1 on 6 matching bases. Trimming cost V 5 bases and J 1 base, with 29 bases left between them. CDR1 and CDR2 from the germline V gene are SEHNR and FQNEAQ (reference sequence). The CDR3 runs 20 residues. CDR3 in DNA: TGTGCCAGCAGCCCGTACAGGGACCAAATGGGCCAGAGGTCGAACACTGAAGCTTTCTTT. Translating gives CASSPYRDQMGQRSNTEAFF.

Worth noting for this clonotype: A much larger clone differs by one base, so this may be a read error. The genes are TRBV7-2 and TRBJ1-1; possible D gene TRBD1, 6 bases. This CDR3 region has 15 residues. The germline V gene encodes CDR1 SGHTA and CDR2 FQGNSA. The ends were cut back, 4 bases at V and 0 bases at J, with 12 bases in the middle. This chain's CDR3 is CASSWTVDMNTEAFF. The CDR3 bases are TGTGCCAGCAGCTGGACAGTTGACATGAACACTGAAGCTTTCTTT.

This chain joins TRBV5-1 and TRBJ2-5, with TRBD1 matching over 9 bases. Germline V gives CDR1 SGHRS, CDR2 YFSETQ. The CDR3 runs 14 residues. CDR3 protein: CELRWDRAQETQYF. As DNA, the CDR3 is TGCGAGCTCCGTTGGGACAGGGCGCAAGAGACCCAGTACTTC.

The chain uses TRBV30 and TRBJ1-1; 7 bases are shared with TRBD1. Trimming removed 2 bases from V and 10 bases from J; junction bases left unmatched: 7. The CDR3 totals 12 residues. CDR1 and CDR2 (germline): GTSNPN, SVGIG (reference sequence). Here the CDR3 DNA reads TGTGCCTGGAGTTCACAGGGGCTGGGAGCTTTCTTT. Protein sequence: CAWSSQGLGAFF.

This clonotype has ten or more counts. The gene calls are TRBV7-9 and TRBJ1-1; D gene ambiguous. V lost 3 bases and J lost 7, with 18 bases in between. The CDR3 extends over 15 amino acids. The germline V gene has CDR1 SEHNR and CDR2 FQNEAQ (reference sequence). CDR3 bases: TGTGCCAGCAGCTTCCCGGAACCGGCCAAACATGAAGCTTTCTTT. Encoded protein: CASSFPEPAKHEAFF.

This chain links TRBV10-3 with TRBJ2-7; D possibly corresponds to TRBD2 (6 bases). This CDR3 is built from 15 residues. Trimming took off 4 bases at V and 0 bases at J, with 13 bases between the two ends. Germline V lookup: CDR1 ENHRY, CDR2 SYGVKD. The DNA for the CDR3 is TGTGCCATCAGTGCCCCGGGGGAAAGCTCCTACGAGCAGTACTTC. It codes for CAISAPGESSYEQYF.

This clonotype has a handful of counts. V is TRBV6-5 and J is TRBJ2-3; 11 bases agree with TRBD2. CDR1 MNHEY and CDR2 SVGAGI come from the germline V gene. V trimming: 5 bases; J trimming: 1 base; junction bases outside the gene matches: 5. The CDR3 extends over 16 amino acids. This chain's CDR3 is CASSEQLAGGTDTQYF. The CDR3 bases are TGTGCCAGCAGTGAGCAACTAGCGGGGGGCACAGATACGCAGTATTTT.

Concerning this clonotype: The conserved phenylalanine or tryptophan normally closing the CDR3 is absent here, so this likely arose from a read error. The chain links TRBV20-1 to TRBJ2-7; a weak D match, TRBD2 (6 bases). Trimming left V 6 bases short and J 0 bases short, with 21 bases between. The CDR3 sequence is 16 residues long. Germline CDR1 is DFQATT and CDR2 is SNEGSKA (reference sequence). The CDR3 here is CSAPGKLAVSSYEQYL. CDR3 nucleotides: TGCAGTGCCCCCGGCAAGTTAGCGGTGAGCTCCTACGAGCAGTACCTC.

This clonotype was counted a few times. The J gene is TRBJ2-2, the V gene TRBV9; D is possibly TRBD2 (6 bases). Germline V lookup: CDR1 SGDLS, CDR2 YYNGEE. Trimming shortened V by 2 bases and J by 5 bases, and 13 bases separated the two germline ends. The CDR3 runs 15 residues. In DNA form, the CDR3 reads TGTGCCAGCAGCGTTTCCAGGAGGGAAACCGGGGAGCTGTTTTTT. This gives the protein CASSVSRRETGELFF.